The 5 T cell receptor beta chains in this list originate from one sample, sequenced in a study of vaccination effects on CD4 cells after COVID-19. This table comes from immunoSEQ multiplex PCR, and its TCRdb copy is limited to in-frame clones, with some not included. The repertoire has more than 11,000 clones, about 72% of them found once; the top ten carry 8% to 10%. The antigens of these receptors remain unknown. ViraFEST assay sequencing came after antigen-specific CD4+ T cells were expanded with viral peptide pools. Culture lasted about ten days before CD4+ T cell isolation. Each participant was administered two doses of either the BNT162b2 or the mRNA-1273 vaccine. The starting material was CD4+ T cells from PBMCs cultured with SARS-CoV-2 spike peptides, obtained after COVID-19 vaccination. The receptors shown here come from a human donor who received a COVID-19 vaccine.

The V gene is TRBV10-3, the J gene TRBJ2-3; D gene ambiguous. Trimming cost V 1 base and J 5 bases, with 4 bases left between them. Germline values: CDR1 ENHRY, CDR2 SYGVKD. The CDR3 is 12 residues long. The CDR3 DNA is TGTGCCATCAGTGAGTGGCAAGATACGCAGTATTTT. Amino acid sequence: CAISEWQDTQYF.

V and J are TRBV9 and TRBJ1-2; D unresolved. This CDR3 spans 15 amino acids. With 0 bases removed from V and 3 bases from J, the gap between germline ends came to 12 bases. Germline V gives CDR1 SGDLS, CDR2 YYNGEE. CDR3 DNA sequence: TGTGCCAGCAGCGTAGATGGAGGGCCCTACTATGGCTACACCTTC. It specifies CASSVDGGPYYGYTF.

The chain is built from TRBV10-3 and TRBJ1-2; 7 nucleotides line up with TRBD1. Unmatched junction bases numbered 5, after V lost 0 bases and J lost 10 bases. CDR1 is ENHRY, CDR2 SYGVKD, per germline. The CDR3 totals 13 residues. The CDR3 sequence: CAISESEGAVYTF. In DNA, the CDR3 is TGTGCCATCAGTGAGTCCGAGGGGGCAGTCTACACCTTC.

This chain uses TRBV30 with TRBJ2-2, with 7 bases matching TRBD2. J gave up 0 bases and V 0 bases, and 7 bases lay outside the gene matches. CDR1 is GTSNPN and CDR2 is SVGIG in the germline V gene (reference sequence). This CDR3 contains 17 residues. CDR3 region: CAWSVLGGSPNTGELFF. Written as DNA, the CDR3 is TGTGCCTGGAGTGTACTCGGCGGGAGTCCGAACACCGGGGAGCTGTTTTTT.

This chain connects TRBV19 to TRBJ1-5; the D gene is possibly TRBD1 (6 bases). This CDR3 contains 16 residues. Trimming shortened V by 4 bases and J by 4 bases, and 17 bases separated the two germline ends. Germline V gene data show CDR1 as LNHDA and CDR2 as SQIVND (reference sequence). The CDR3 nucleotides read TGTGCCAGTAGTACGACCTGGGGGCCCGGAAATCAGCCCCAGCATTTT. This sequence encodes CASSTTWGPGNQPQHF.